This T cell receptor beta chain was documented in a study of early T cells in non-severe SARS-CoV-2 infection. Turning to the study itself: The study sequenced bulk RNA from unsorted whole blood, with chains unpaired.

Notes on the study in general: VDJdb matches were skewed toward anti-spike CD8 T cell responses.

TCRdb independently ran MiXCR on the 5' RACE reads; one entry per CDR3 protein. The data hold 65,000 to 95,000 distinct CDR3 sequences, with around 10% observed a single time. There are 15 residues in the CDR3. V lost 5 bases to trimming and J lost 4 bases, with 15 bases between them. The V gene's germline CDR1 is SGHTA and CDR2 FQGNSA. This clonotype was seen a few times. The antigen is undetermined. Here the sequenced sample was whole blood, taken at baseline. The source is an adult who was a healthcare worker with PCR-confirmed SARS-CoV-2 infection or an uninfected control (not recorded which). The donor label of this sample is uncertain. The chain combines TRBV7-2 with TRBJ2-1; D is uncertain. The CDR3 here is CASSPMTRPYNEQFF. The CDR3 DNA follows: TGTGCCAGCAGCCCCATGACAAGGCCGTACAATGAGCAGTTCTTC.